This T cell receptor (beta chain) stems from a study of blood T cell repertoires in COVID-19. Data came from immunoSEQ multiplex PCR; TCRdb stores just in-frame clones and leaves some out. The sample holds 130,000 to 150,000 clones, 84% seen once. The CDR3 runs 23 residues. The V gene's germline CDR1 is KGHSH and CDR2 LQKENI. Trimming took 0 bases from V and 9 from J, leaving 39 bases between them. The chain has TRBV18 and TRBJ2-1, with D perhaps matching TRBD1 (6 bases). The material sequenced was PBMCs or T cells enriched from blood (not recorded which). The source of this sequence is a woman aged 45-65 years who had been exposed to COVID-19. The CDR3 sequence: CASSPPHPRGTQNDFTPRGEQFF. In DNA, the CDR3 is TGTGCCAGCTCACCACCTCACCCAAGGGGGACGCAGAATGACTTTACCCCAAGGGGTGAGCAGTTCTTC.